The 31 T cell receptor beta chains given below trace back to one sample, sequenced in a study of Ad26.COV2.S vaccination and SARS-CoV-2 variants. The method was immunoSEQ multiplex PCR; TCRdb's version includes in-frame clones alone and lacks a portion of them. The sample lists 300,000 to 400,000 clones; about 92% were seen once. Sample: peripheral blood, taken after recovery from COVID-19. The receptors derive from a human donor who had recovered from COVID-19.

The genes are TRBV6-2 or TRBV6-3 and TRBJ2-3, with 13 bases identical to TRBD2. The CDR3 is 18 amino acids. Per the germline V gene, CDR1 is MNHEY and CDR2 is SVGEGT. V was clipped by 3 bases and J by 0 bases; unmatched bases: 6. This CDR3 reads CASSYSGLAGPSTDTQYF. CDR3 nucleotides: TGTGCCAGCAGTTATTCGGGACTAGCGGGACCTAGCACAGATACGCAGTATTTT.

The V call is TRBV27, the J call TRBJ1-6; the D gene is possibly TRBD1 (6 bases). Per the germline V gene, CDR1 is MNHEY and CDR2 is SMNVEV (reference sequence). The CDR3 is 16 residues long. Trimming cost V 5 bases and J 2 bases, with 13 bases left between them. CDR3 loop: CASSPSDRPYNSPLHF. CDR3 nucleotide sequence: TGTGCCAGCAGTCCTAGCGACAGGCCCTATAATTCACCCCTCCACTTT.

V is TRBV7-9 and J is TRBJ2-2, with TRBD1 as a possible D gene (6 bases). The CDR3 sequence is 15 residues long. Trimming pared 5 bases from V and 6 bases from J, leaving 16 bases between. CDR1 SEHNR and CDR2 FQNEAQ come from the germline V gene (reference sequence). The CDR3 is CASSVDSSYAGELFF. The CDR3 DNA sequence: TGTGCCAGCAGCGTGGACAGCTCTTATGCCGGGGAGCTGTTTTTT.

The CDR3 DNA is TGTGCCAGTAGGACAGCAAAGGACTCTGGAAACACCATATATTTT. Translated: CASRTAKDSGNTIYF. The rearrangement joins TRBV19 to TRBJ1-3; D might be TRBD1 (5 bases). Germline CDR1 reads LNHDA; CDR2 reads SQIVND (reference sequence). CDR3 length equals 15 residues. V dropped 6 bases and J dropped 0 bases, with 12 bases sitting between them.

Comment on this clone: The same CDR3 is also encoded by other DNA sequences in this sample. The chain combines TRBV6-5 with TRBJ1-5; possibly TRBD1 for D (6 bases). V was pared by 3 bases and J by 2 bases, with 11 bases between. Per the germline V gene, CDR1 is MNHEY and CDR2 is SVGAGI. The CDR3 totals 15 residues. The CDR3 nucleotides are TGTGCCAGCAGTTATTCGACAGGCGGCAATCAGCCCCAGCATTTT. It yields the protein CASSYSTGGNQPQHF.

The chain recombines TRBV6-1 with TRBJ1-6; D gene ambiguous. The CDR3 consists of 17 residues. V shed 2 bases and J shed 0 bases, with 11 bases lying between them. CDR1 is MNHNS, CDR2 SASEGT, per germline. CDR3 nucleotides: TGTGCCAGCAGTGAACATCTGGAAAGCTCCTATAATTCACCCCTCCACTTT. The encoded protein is CASSEHLESSYNSPLHF.

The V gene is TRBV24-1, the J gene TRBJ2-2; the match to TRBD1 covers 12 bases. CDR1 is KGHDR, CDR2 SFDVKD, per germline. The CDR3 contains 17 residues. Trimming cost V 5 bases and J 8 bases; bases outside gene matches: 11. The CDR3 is CATSALPGQGASGELFF. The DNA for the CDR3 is TGTGCCACCAGTGCCCTACCGGGACAGGGGGCATCTGGGGAGCTGTTTTTT.

The CDR3 DNA reads TGTGCCAGCAGCCAAGAACTAACCTCCTACAATGAGCAGTTCTTC. It is translated as CASSQELTSYNEQFF. This sequence joins TRBV3-1 (or the pseudogene TRBV3-2) and TRBJ2-1; D unclear. The CDR3 is 15 residues long. V lost 0 bases and J lost 0, with 6 bases in between. Germline V gives CDR1 LGHDT, CDR2 YNNKEL (reference sequence).

The CDR3 spells CASSNVLQGATEAFF. The CDR3 DNA reads as TGTGCCAGCAGCAACGTTCTACAGGGGGCCACTGAAGCTTTCTTT. The chain has TRBV9 and TRBJ1-1, with 9 bases identical to TRBD1. This CDR3 has 15 residues. The V gene's germline CDR1 is SGDLS and CDR2 YYNGEE. V lost 4 bases and J lost 4; bases outside the gene matches: 8. The full variable domain, completed using reference TRBV9 and TRBJ1-1, is DSGVTQTPKHLITATGQRVTLRCSPRSGDLSVYWYQQSLDQGLQFLIQYYNGEERAKGNILERFSAQQFPDLHSELNLSSLELGDSALYFCASSNVLQGATEAFFGQGTRLTVV.

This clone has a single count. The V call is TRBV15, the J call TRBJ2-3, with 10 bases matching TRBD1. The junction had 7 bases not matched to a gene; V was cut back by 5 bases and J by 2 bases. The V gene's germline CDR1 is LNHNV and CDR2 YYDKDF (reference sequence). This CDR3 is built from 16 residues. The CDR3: CATSLPGQGITDTQYF. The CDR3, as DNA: TGTGCCACCAGCCTCCCGGGACAGGGGATCACAGATACGCAGTATTTT. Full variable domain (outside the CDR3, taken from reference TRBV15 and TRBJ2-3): DAMVIQNPRYQVTQFGKPVTLSCSQTLNHNVMYWYQQKSSQAPKLLFHYYDKDFNNEADTPDNFQSRRPNTSFCFLDIRSPGLGDTAMYLCATSLPGQGITDTQYFGPGTRLTVL.

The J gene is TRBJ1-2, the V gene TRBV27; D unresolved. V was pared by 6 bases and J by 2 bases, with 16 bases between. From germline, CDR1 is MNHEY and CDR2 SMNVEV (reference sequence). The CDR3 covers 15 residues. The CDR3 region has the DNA TGTGCCAGCAGCGACGTGCCGGGATCGAACTATGGCTACACCTTC. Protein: CASSDVPGSNYGYTF.

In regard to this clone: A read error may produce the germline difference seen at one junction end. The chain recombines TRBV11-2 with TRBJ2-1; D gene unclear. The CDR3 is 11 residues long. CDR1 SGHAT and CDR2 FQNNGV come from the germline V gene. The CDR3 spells CASSVDSPMVF. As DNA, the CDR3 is TGTGCCAGCAGCGTAGACTCCCCCATGGTCTTC.

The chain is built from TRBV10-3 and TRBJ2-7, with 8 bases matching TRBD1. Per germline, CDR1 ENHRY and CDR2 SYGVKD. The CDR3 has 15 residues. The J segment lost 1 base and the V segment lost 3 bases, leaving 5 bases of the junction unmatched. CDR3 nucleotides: TGTGCCATCAGTGACCCCACAGGGGGGTCCTACGAGCAGTACTTC. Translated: CAISDPTGGSYEQYF.

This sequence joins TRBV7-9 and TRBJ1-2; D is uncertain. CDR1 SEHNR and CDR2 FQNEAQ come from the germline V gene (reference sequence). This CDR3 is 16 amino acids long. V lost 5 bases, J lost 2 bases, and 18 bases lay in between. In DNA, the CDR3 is TGTGCCAGCAGCAATCAAAGGGCAGGTGGAAACTATGGCTACACCTTC. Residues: CASSNQRAGGNYGYTF.

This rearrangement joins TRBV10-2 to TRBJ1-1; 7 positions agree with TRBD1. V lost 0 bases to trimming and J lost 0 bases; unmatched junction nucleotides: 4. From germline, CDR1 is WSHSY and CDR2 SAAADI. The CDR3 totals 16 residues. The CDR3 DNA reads TGCGCCAGCAGTGAGTCGAGGGGGCAGGTGAACACTGAAGCTTTCTTT. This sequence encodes CASSESRGQVNTEAFF.

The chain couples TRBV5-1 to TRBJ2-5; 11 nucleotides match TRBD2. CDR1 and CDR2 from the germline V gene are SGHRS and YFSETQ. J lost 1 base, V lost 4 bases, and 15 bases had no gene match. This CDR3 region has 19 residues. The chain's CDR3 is CASSPHSTLAGGPQETQYF. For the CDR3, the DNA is TGCGCCAGCAGCCCCCACTCGACATTAGCGGGGGGGCCCCAAGAGACCCAGTACTTC.

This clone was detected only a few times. In DNA, the CDR3 is TGCAGCGTTGGAGATAGCACAGATACGCAGTATTTT. This codes for CSVGDSTDTQYF. The chain couples TRBV29-1 to TRBJ2-3; D remains ambiguous. From germline, CDR1 is SQVTM and CDR2 ANQGSEA. V lost 4 bases, J lost 0 bases, and 5 bases lay in between. The CDR3 spans 12 residues.

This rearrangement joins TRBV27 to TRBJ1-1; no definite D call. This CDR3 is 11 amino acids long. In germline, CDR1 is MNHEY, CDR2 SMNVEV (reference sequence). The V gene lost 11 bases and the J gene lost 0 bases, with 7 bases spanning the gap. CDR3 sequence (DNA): TGTGCCCGGCCGGTGAACACTGAAGCTTTCTTT. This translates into CARPVNTEAFF.

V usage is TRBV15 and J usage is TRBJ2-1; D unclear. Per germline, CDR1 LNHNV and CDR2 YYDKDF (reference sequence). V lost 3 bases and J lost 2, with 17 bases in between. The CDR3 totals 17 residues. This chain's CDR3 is CATSRGHSYGPYNEQFF. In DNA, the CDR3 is TGTGCCACCAGCAGGGGCCACAGTTACGGGCCCTACAATGAGCAGTTCTTC. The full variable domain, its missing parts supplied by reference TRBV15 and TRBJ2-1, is DAMVIQNPRYQVTQFGKPVTLSCSQTLNHNVMYWYQQKSSQAPKLLFHYYDKDFNNEADTPDNFQSRRPNTSFCFLDIRSPGLGDTAMYLCATSRGHSYGPYNEQFFGPGTRLTVL.

CDR3 DNA sequence: TGTGCCAGTAGTATAGGCGGAACGGCGAACACCGGGGAGCTGTTTTTT. Its translation is CASSIGGTANTGELFF. The chain employs TRBV19 and TRBJ2-2; D gene uncertain. CDR1 is LNHDA, CDR2 SQIVND, per germline (reference sequence). Trimming took off 1 base at V and 0 bases at J, with 9 bases between the two ends. The CDR3 loop spans 16 amino acids.

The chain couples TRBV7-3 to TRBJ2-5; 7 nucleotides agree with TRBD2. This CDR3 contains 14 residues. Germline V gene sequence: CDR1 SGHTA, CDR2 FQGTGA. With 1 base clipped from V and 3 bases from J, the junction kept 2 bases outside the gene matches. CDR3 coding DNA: TGTGCCAGCAGCTTAAATGGGGGGGAAGAGACCCAGTACTTC. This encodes CASSLNGGEETQYF.

The CDR3 DNA sequence: TGTGCCAGGAGGCCTTCGGAAAAACTGTTTTTT. This codes for CARRPSEKLFF. V gene TRBV21-1 combines with J gene TRBJ1-4. TRBV21-1 is tagged as a pseudogene. CDR3 size: 11 residues.

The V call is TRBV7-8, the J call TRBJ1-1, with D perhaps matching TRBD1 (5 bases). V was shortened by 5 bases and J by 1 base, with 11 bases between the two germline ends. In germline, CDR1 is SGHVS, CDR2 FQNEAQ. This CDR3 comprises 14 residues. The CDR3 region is CASSPHGGNTEAFF. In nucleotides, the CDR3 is TGTGCCAGCAGCCCTCACGGGGGGAACACTGAAGCTTTCTTT.

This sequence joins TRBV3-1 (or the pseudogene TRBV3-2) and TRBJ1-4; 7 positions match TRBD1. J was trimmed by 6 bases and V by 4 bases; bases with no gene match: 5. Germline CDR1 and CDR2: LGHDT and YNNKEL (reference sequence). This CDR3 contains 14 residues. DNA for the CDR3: TGTGCCAGCAGCCTGACAGGGTTTCATGAAAAACTGTTTTTT. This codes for CASSLTGFHEKLFF.

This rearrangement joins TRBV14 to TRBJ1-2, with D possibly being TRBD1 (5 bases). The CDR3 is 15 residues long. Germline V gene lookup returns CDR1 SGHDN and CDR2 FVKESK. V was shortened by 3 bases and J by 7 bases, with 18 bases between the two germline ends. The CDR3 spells CASSHPISGTIGYTF. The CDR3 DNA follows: TGTGCCAGCAGCCACCCAATCTCCGGGACGATTGGCTACACCTTC.

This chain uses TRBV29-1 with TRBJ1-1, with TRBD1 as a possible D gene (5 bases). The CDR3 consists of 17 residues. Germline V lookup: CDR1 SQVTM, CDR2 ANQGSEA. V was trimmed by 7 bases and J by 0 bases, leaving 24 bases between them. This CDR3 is CSAKERQGKKMNTEAFF. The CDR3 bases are TGCAGCGCAAAAGAGCGGCAGGGAAAAAAAATGAACACTGAAGCTTTCTTT.

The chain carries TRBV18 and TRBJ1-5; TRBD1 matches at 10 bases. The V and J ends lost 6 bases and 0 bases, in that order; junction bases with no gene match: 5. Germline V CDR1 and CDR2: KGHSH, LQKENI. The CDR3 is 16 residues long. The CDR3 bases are TGTGCCAGCTCCTCCGGGACAGGGGCTAGCAATCAGCCCCAGCATTTT. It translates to CASSSGTGASNQPQHF.

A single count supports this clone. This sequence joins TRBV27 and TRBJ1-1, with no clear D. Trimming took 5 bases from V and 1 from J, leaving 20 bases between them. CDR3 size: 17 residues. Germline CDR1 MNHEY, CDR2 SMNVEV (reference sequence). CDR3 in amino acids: CASSARRVVGKNTEAFF. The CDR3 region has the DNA TGTGCCAGCAGTGCCAGGAGGGTAGTTGGTAAGAACACTGAAGCTTTCTTT.

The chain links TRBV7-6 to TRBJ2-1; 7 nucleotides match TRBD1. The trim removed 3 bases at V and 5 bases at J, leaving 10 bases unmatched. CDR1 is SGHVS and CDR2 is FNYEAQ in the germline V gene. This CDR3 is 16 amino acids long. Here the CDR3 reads CASSFNDRVGDNEQFF. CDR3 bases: TGTGCCAGCAGCTTTAACGACAGGGTTGGGGACAATGAGCAGTTCTTC.

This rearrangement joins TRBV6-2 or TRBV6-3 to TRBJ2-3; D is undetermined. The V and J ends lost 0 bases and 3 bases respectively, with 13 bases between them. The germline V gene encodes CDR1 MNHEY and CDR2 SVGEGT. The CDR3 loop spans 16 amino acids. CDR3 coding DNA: TGTGCCAGCAGTTACTCGCCAGGAAAGGTTACAGATACGCAGTATTTT. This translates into CASSYSPGKVTDTQYF.

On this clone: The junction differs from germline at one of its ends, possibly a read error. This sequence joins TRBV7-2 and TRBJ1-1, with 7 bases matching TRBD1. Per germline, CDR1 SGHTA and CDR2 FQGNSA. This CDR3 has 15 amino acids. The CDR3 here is CASSSIRDRGTQAFF. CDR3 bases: TGTGCCAGCAGCTCCATCCGGGACAGAGGCACTCAAGCTTTCTTT.